This T cell receptor (beta chain) was recovered during a study of CD8+CD57+ T cells in acquired aplastic anemia. Study-wide findings and caveats: CD8+ Simpson's diversity in patients was not significantly different from that in controls.

The template used for profiling TCR beta VDJ and CDR3 was genomic DNA. TCRdb reanalysed the reads using MiXCR and keeps one entry per CDR3 protein. The top ten clones hold about 2.4% of a sample with approximately 120,000 distinct CDR3 sequences, over 30% of them seen once. Concerning this clonotype itself: Its antigen is as yet unknown.

Patients chosen for sequencing had shown CD8+CD57+ cell expansion by flow cytometry. What was sequenced was sorted CD4+, CD8+, or CD8+CD57+ T cells (not recorded which) from PBMCs. This clonotype originated in a human donor with aplastic anemia.

The CDR3 spells CASSGGQGAHEQYF. The CDR3 bases are TGTGCCAGCTCCGGCGGGCAGGGGGCGCATGAGCAGTACTTC. The chain has TRBV2 and TRBJ2-7, with 8 bases identical to TRBD1. V lost 8 bases to trimming and J lost 7 bases; unmatched junction nucleotides: 13. The CDR3 spans 14 residues. CDR1 and CDR2 (germline): SNHLY, FYNNEI.